The 27 T cell receptor beta chains listed next were all sequenced from one sample in a study of blood T cell repertoires in COVID-19. Sequencing used immunoSEQ multiplex PCR; TCRdb keeps in-frame clones, though not all of them. The sample comprises about 310,000 clones, nearly 90% of which are singletons, and roughly 4.3% rests with the top ten. The sequencing input was PBMCs or T cells enriched from blood (not recorded which). All receptors come from a woman between 18 and 30 years old with acute COVID-19.

CDR3 amino acids: CASSVTQGAGASANSPLHF. DNA of the CDR3: TGTGCCAGCAGTGTAACCCAGGGAGCGGGCGCGTCCGCGAATTCACCCCTCCACTTT. The chain links TRBV28 to TRBJ1-6, with D perhaps TRBD1 (5 bases). The germline V gene has CDR1 MDHEN and CDR2 SYDVKM. V was pared by 5 bases and J by 7 bases, with 27 bases between. The CDR3 sequence is 19 residues long. Drawing the rest from reference TRBV28 and TRBJ1-6, the complete variable domain is DVKVTQSSRYLVKRTGEKVFLECVQDMDHENMFWYRQDPGLGLRLIYFSYDVKMKEKGDIPEGYSVSREKKERFSLILESASTNQTSMYLCASSVTQGAGASANSPLHFGNGTRLTVT.

The chain recombines TRBV6-1 with TRBJ1-5, with 7 positions matching TRBD1. The length of the CDR3 is 16 residues. Trimming removed 4 bases from V and 0 bases from J; junction bases left unmatched: 6. From germline, CDR1 is MNHNS and CDR2 SASEGT. CDR3: CASSVIQGVSNQPQHF. The CDR3 DNA sequence: TGTGCCAGCAGTGTTATCCAGGGGGTTAGCAATCAGCCCCAGCATTTT.

V usage is TRBV7-2 and J usage is TRBJ2-1, with D tentatively TRBD2 (6 bases). Per the germline V gene, CDR1 is SGHTA and CDR2 is FQGNSA. V lost 1 base and J lost 4, with 14 bases in between. The length of the CDR3 is 16 residues. CDR3 sequence: CASSLVGGKAYNEQFF. CDR3 sequence (DNA): TGTGCCAGCAGCTTAGTCGGCGGGAAGGCTTACAATGAGCAGTTCTTC. Full variable domain (remainder filled in from reference TRBV7-2 and TRBJ2-1): GAGVSQSPSNKVTEKGKDVELRCDPISGHTALYWYRQSLGQGLEFLIYFQGNSAPDKSGLPSDRFSAERTGGSVSTLTIQRTQQEDSAVYLCASSLVGGKAYNEQFFGPGTRLTVL.

The V gene is TRBV7-3, the J gene TRBJ1-1, with D uncertain. The V gene's germline CDR1 is SGHTA and CDR2 FQGTGA. The CDR3 has 13 residues. V was shortened by 1 base and J by 3 bases, with 6 bases between the two germline ends. The CDR3 DNA reads TGTGCCAGCAGCTTAAGAGAGGACACTGAAGCTTTCTTT. Its translation: CASSLREDTEAFF.

The CDR3 reads CASSLGGARNEQFF. For the CDR3, the DNA is TGTGCCAGCAGTTTAGGGGGGGCCCGCAATGAGCAGTTCTTC. The chain has TRBV28 and TRBJ2-1, with D possibly matching TRBD2 (7 bases). CDR1 and CDR2 (germline): MDHEN, SYDVKM. The CDR3 spans 14 residues. The germline V and J ends were trimmed by 2 bases and 6 bases, with 11 bases remaining between them. The entire variable domain, with the rest obtained from reference TRBV28 and TRBJ2-1, is as follows: DVKVTQSSRYLVKRTGEKVFLECVQDMDHENMFWYRQDPGLGLRLIYFSYDVKMKEKGDIPEGYSVSREKKERFSLILESASTNQTSMYLCASSLGGARNEQFFGPGTRLTVL.

CDR3 protein: CASSLILTSGGPGNEQFF. CDR3 nucleotides: TGCGCCAGCAGCTTGATTTTGACTAGCGGGGGCCCGGGCAATGAGCAGTTCTTC. The gene calls are TRBV5-1 and TRBJ2-1, with TRBD2 matching 12 bases. Trimming took 1 base from V and 6 from J; bases not matched to a gene: 11. The CDR3 length is 18 residues. CDR1 SGHRS and CDR2 YFSETQ come from the germline V gene.

This clone was counted only a few times. The rearrangement uses TRBV6-5 and TRBJ2-7, with D possibly being TRBD2 (6 bases). The CDR3 consists of 15 residues. The ends were cut back, 10 bases at V and 0 bases at J, with 19 bases in the middle. CDR1 and CDR2 from the germline V gene are MNHEY and SVGAGI. For the CDR3, the DNA is TGTGCCACCCATTTAAGGGGAGGAAGCTCCTACGAGCAGTACTTC. It is translated as CATHLRGGSSYEQYF.

This clone was picked up one time. The V gene is TRBV28, the J gene TRBJ1-2; tentative D call: TRBD1 (5 bases). This CDR3 region has 15 residues. The ends were cut back, 5 bases at V and 6 bases at J, with 19 bases in the middle. Germline lookup yields CDR1 MDHEN and CDR2 SYDVKM. The CDR3 DNA sequence: TGTGCCAGCAGTCAACGGCAGGGATTATGGGATGGCTACACCTTC. Translation gives CASSQRQGLWDGYTF.

This chain links TRBV4-1 with TRBJ1-4; D unresolved. The germline V gene encodes CDR1 MGHRA and CDR2 YSYEKL. Trimming took off 3 bases at V and 7 bases at J, with 15 bases between the two ends. The CDR3 loop spans 15 amino acids. The CDR3 spells CASSQVGVGGEKLFF. CDR3 sequence (DNA): TGCGCCAGCAGCCAGGTCGGAGTGGGAGGTGAAAAACTGTTTTTT.

J is TRBJ1-5 and V is TRBV24-1; tentative D call: TRBD1 (5 bases). The CDR3 sequence is 15 residues long. Trimming cost V 9 bases and J 0 bases, with 14 bases left between them. Germline-derived CDR1 and CDR2 are KGHDR and SFDVKD. CDR3 DNA sequence: TGTGCCACCGCGCAGGGTACTCATAGCAATCAGCCCCAGCATTTT. Translated, it gives CATAQGTHSNQPQHF.

The chain employs TRBV5-1 and TRBJ1-4; TRBD1 agrees at 7 bases. Per the germline V gene, CDR1 is SGHRS and CDR2 is YFSETQ. The CDR3 spans 15 residues. V was pared by 0 bases and J by 8 bases, with 7 bases of the junction left unmatched. CDR3 DNA sequence: TGCGCCAGCAGCTTGGGAGGGGGCCGCGGCGAAAAACTGTTTTTT. The encoded protein is CASSLGGGRGEKLFF. The full variable domain, in which reference TRBV5-1 and TRBJ1-4 provide the parts outside the CDR3, is KAGVTQTPRYLIKTRGQQVTLSCSPISGHRSVSWYQQTPGQGLQFLFEYFSETQRNKGNFPGRFSGRQFSNSRSEMNVSTLELGDSALYLCASSLGGGRGEKLFFGSGTQLSVL.

V gene TRBV28 combines with J gene TRBJ1-1, with TRBD1 matching 7 bases. The germline gives CDR1 MDHEN, CDR2 SYDVKM. The junction had 14 bases not matched to a gene; V was cut back by 3 bases and J by 1 base. There are 18 residues in the CDR3. The CDR3 coding sequence is TGTGCCAGCAGTTTGTCGAGTTGGGACAGCGGCGCGAACACTGAAGCTTTCTTT. Protein: CASSLSSWDSGANTEAFF.

The chain recombines TRBV11-2 with TRBJ1-1; 7 bases agree with TRBD1. Germline-derived CDR1 and CDR2 are SGHAT and FQNNGV. The CDR3 is made up of 14 amino acids. With 8 bases clipped from V and 2 bases from J, the junction kept 8 bases outside the gene matches. In DNA form, the CDR3 reads TGTGCCAGCCGGGACAGCATCTTCAACACTGAAGCTTTCTTT. Its translation: CASRDSIFNTEAFF.

The gene calls are TRBV12-5 and TRBJ2-1; a possible D gene is TRBD2 (5 bases). The CDR3 consists of 18 residues. Deletions cut 0 bases from V and 0 bases from J, with 15 bases between. The germline V gene encodes CDR1 LGHNT and CDR2 FRNRAP. The CDR3 bases are TGTGCTAGTGGTTTGGTACTGACTACCGAAAACTCCTACAATGAGCAGTTCTTC. Protein: CASGLVLTTENSYNEQFF.

Written as DNA, the CDR3 is TGTGCCAGCAGCGTGGAGCGGGAGCAGTTCTTC. This gives the protein CASSVEREQFF. The rearrangement uses TRBV9 and TRBJ2-1, with D possibly TRBD2 on 5 matching bases. The germline CDR1 and CDR2 sequences are SGDLS and YYNGEE. V was cut by 2 bases and J by 10 bases, with 7 bases left in between. This CDR3 has 11 residues.

This rearrangement joins TRBV30 to TRBJ1-1; 8 bases agree with TRBD1. CDR1 and CDR2 from the germline V gene are GTSNPN and SVGIG (reference sequence). The CDR3 runs to 14 residues. V was pared by 6 bases and J by 6 bases, with 12 bases of the junction left unmatched. Here the CDR3 reads CACTGGSWIAEAFF. The CDR3 region has the DNA TGTGCCTGCACAGGGGGTAGTTGGATCGCTGAAGCTTTCTTT. Full variable domain (remainder filled in from reference TRBV30 and TRBJ1-1): SQTIHQWPATLVQPVGSPLSLECTVEGTSNPNLYWYRQAAGRGLQLLFYSVGIGQISSEVPQNLSASRPQDRQFILSSKKLLLSDSGFYLCACTGGSWIAEAFFGQGTRLTVV.

The chain recombines TRBV28 with TRBJ1-5; 8 bases match TRBD1. CDR3 length equals 16 residues. Germline V gives CDR1 MDHEN, CDR2 SYDVKM. V trimming: 3 bases; J trimming: 4 bases; junction bases outside the gene matches: 8. As DNA, the CDR3 is TGTGCCAGCAGTTTGGAGGGACAGGATTGGAATCAGCCCCAGCATTTT. Its translation: CASSLEGQDWNQPQHF.

The rearrangement links TRBV2 to TRBJ1-2, with D hard to call. V shed 3 bases and J shed 8 bases, with 10 bases lying between them. This CDR3 region has 12 residues. Germline V gene data show CDR1 as SNHLY and CDR2 as FYNNEI. The CDR3, as DNA: TGTGCCAGCAGTGAGAGGGAGGAGGGCTACACCTTC. It translates to CASSEREEGYTF.

This chain uses TRBV7-3 with TRBJ1-2, with 9 bases lining up with TRBD1. CDR1 and CDR2 (germline): SGHTA, FQGTGA. The CDR3 covers 16 residues. The V gene end was trimmed by 4 bases and the J gene end by 4 bases; junction bases not matched to a gene: 10. The CDR3 DNA is TGTGCCAGCAGCTCGCCCACGGGACAGGGAGTCTATGGCTACACCTTC. Protein sequence: CASSSPTGQGVYGYTF.

The chain recombines TRBV11-2 with TRBJ1-1, with D perhaps TRBD1 (5 bases). Germline V lookup: CDR1 SGHAT, CDR2 FQNNGV. The CDR3 is made up of 13 amino acids. Trimming took 3 bases from V and 3 from J, leaving 8 bases between them. The CDR3: CASSFRQYTEAFF. Here the CDR3 DNA reads TGTGCCAGCAGCTTCAGACAGTACACTGAAGCTTTCTTT. The full variable domain, with the rest looked up from reference TRBV11-2 and TRBJ1-1, is EAGVAQSPRYKIIEKRQSVAFWCNPISGHATLYWYQQILGQGPKLLIQFQNNGVVDDSQLPKDRFSAERLKGVDSTLKIQPAKLEDSAVYLCASSFRQYTEAFFGQGTRLTVV.

This clone was counted a single time. The V and J genes are TRBV9 and TRBJ1-1, with TRBD1 matching 12 bases. Looked up from germline, CDR1 is SGDLS and CDR2 is YYNGEE. Trimming at V came to 2 bases and at J to 7 bases, leaving 3 bases not matched to a gene. CDR3 length: 14 amino acids. The CDR3 DNA reads TGTGCCAGCAGCGTCGGGACAGGGGGCGATGAAGCTTTCTTT. Encoded protein: CASSVGTGGDEAFF.

CDR3 bases: TGCGCCAGCAGCCTCCTCCTGGGGCTCCAAGAGACCCAGTACTTC. It codes for CASSLLLGLQETQYF. This rearrangement joins TRBV4-1 to TRBJ2-5, with D perhaps matching TRBD1 (5 bases). The CDR3 has 15 residues. Deletions cut 4 bases from V and 1 base from J, with 13 bases between. Germline-derived CDR1 and CDR2 are MGHRA and YSYEKL.

The rearrangement uses TRBV19 and TRBJ1-5; D unresolved. Germline loops: CDR1 LNHDA, CDR2 SQIVND (reference sequence). The V gene lost 10 bases and the J gene lost 4 bases, with 14 bases spanning the gap. The CDR3 consists of 13 residues. The CDR3 loop is CATTLRRNQPQHF. The CDR3 coding sequence is TGTGCCACCACTCTTAGGCGGAATCAGCCCCAGCATTTT. The full variable domain, with the rest looked up from reference TRBV19 and TRBJ1-5, is DGGITQSPKYLFRKEGQNVTLSCEQNLNHDAMYWYRQDPGQGLRLIYYSQIVNDFQKGDIAEGYSVSREKKESFPLTVTSAQKNPTAFYLCATTLRRNQPQHFGDGTRLSIL.

The genes are TRBV3-1 (or the pseudogene TRBV3-2) and TRBJ2-7, with D tentatively TRBD2 (5 bases). Trimming stripped 1 base from V and 7 bases from J, with 23 bases between. Germline assignment: CDR1 LGHDT and CDR2 YNNKEL (reference sequence). The CDR3 loop spans 17 amino acids. In DNA form, the CDR3 reads TGTGCCAGCAGCCAAGTTCGAGGGTTTATACGCGGAGGTGAGCAGTACTTC. This codes for CASSQVRGFIRGGEQYF.

The rearrangement uses TRBV6-5 and TRBJ2-2, with 10 nucleotides matching TRBD2. CDR1 MNHEY and CDR2 SVGAGI come from the germline V gene. This CDR3 is 13 amino acids long. V trimming: 9 bases; J trimming: 4 bases; junction bases outside the gene matches: 2. The CDR3 loop is CASSGRTTGELFF. CDR3 nucleotide sequence: TGTGCCAGTAGCGGGAGGACCACCGGGGAGCTGTTTTTT.

The V gene is TRBV7-9, the J gene TRBJ2-5; a weak D match, TRBD2 (7 bases). The CDR3 spans 16 residues. Germline CDR1 is SEHNR and CDR2 is FQNEAQ (reference sequence). V shed 3 bases and J shed 5 bases, with 19 bases lying between them. The CDR3 is CASSFGAGVGAETQYF. The CDR3 coding sequence is TGTGCCAGCAGCTTCGGCGCGGGAGTGGGGGCGGAGACCCAGTACTTC.

The chain has TRBV10-3 and TRBJ1-5; D uncertain. The germline V gene has CDR1 ENHRY and CDR2 SYGVKD. Deletions cut 9 bases from V and 2 bases from J, with 14 bases between. The CDR3 has 14 amino acids. The CDR3 reads CAISPSEGNQPQHF. DNA for the CDR3: TGTGCCATTAGTCCCAGCGAGGGCAATCAGCCCCAGCATTTT.